These T cell receptor beta chains were read from a single sample in a study of T cell repertoires in cytomegalovirus infection. Antigens of these TCRs are unknown. A single record per CDR3 protein comes from TCRdb applying MiXCR to the reads. This table holds 700,000 to 900,000 distinct CDR3 sequences, just under 30% found once. The specimen was cultured CD8+ T cells from PBMCs, collected from culture after CMV antigen stimulation. These receptors were obtained from a human donor in good health (CMV status not recorded). Some clones in this sample may be carry-over from other donors' samples. CDR3s include the opening cysteine and the closing phenylalanine or tryptophan. The D gene is left open where the match is weak. Clone sizes are given selectively: once, few, many, or a class where the clone is expanded.

v_gene: TRBV7-6
j_gene: TRBJ2-2
len: 15
d_gene: NA
abundance: many
CDR3nt: TGTGCCAGCAGCTTATTGGCAGGGAGGACCGGGGAGCTGTTTTTT
CDR3aa: CASSLLAGRTGELFF

v_gene: TRBV6-1
j_gene: TRBJ1-2
len: 11
d_gene: NA
abundance: many
CDR3nt: TGTGCCAGCAGCCCGGATATTGGCTACACCTTC
CDR3aa: CASSPDIGYTF

v_gene: TRBV9
j_gene: TRBJ2-1
len: 17
d_gene: TRBD2
abundance: NA
CDR3nt: TGTGCCAGCAGCGTAGGGACGGCGGGGGGAGTCTACAATGAGCAGTTCTTC
CDR3aa: CASSVGTAGGVYNEQFF

v_gene: TRBV5-1
j_gene: TRBJ1-1
len: 15
d_gene: NA
abundance: NA
CDR3nt: TGCGCCAGCAGCCTTTCTCGGAGTAGGACCACTGAAGCTTTCTTT
CDR3aa: CASSLSRSRTTEAFF

v_gene: TRBV7-6
j_gene: TRBJ2-5
len: 16
d_gene: TRBD2
abundance: NA
CDR3nt: TGTGCCAGCAGCACCCTCGCGGGGGGGAGGGAAGTGACCCAGTACTTC
CDR3aa: CASSTLAGGREVTQYF

v_gene: TRBV6-5
j_gene: TRBJ1-4
len: 15
d_gene: NA
abundance: NA
CDR3nt: TGTGCCAGCAGTTATGGGCAGTCGGATAATGAAAAACTGTTTTTT
CDR3aa: CASSYGQSDNEKLFF

v_gene: TRBV20-1
j_gene: TRBJ2-1
len: 12
d_gene: NA
abundance: few
CDR3nt: TGCAGTGCTAGGGACTGGGAAAATGAGCAGTTCTTC
CDR3aa: CSARDWENEQFF

v_gene: TRBV7-2
j_gene: TRBJ2-3
len: 14
d_gene: NA
abundance: many
CDR3nt: TGTGCCAGCAGCTTATCGGGGGGCCAAGATACGCAGTATTTT
CDR3aa: CASSLSGGQDTQYF

v_gene: TRBV7-9
j_gene: TRBJ2-7
len: 14
d_gene: NA
abundance: few
CDR3nt: TGTGCCAGCAGCTTAAAGGACAAAGCCTACGAGCAGTACTTC
CDR3aa: CASSLKDKAYEQYF

v_gene: TRBV10-3
j_gene: TRBJ2-2
len: 16
d_gene: TRBD1
abundance: few
CDR3nt: TGTGCCATCAGTGATGCGGGACAGGGGGCAACCGGGGAGCTGTTTTTT
CDR3aa: CAISDAGQGATGELFF

v_gene: TRBV7-9
j_gene: TRBJ2-2
len: 16
d_gene: TRBD1
abundance: NA
CDR3nt: TGTGCCAGCAGCTTAGCAGCCCAGGGGGCGACCGGGGAGCTGTTTTTT
CDR3aa: CASSLAAQGATGELFF

v_gene: TRBV5-6
j_gene: TRBJ2-7
len: 14
d_gene: NA
abundance: few
CDR3nt: TGTGCCAGCAGCTTGGGGCAGGTCCCCTACGAGCAGTACTTC
CDR3aa: CASSLGQVPYEQYF

v_gene: TRBV5-6
j_gene: TRBJ1-1
len: 13
d_gene: NA
abundance: NA
CDR3nt: TGTGCCAGCAGCAACATGACGGGTACTGAAGCTTTCTTT
CDR3aa: CASSNMTGTEAFF

v_gene: TRBV29-1
j_gene: TRBJ2-1
len: 15
d_gene: TRBD2
abundance: NA
CDR3nt: TGCAGCGTTGAAGGTCGGGGGGGCTCTTGGGATGAGCAGTTCTTC
CDR3aa: CSVEGRGGSWDEQFF

v_gene: TRBV27
j_gene: TRBJ1-5
len: 18
d_gene: NA
abundance: many
CDR3nt: TGTGCCAGCAGTGCTTGGACAGCCCTAAAAGGGGGCAATCAGCCCCAGCATTTT
CDR3aa: CASSAWTALKGGNQPQHF

v_gene: TRBV7-6
j_gene: TRBJ2-3
len: 16
d_gene: NA
abundance: NA
CDR3nt: TGTGCCAGCAGCGATCGATGGCGGACTCCCACAGAGACGCAGTATTTT
CDR3aa: CASSDRWRTPTETQYF

v_gene: TRBV7-8
j_gene: TRBJ1-2
len: 14
d_gene: NA
abundance: many
CDR3nt: TGTGCCAGCAGCGACCAGGTTTCGCTCTATGGCTACACCTTC
CDR3aa: CASSDQVSLYGYTF

v_gene: TRBV7-2
j_gene: TRBJ2-1
len: 15
d_gene: NA
abundance: many
CDR3nt: TGTGCCAGCAGCTTAAGACGGGGGCTCGACAATGAGCAGTTCTTC
CDR3aa: CASSLRRGLDNEQFF

v_gene: TRBV4-3
j_gene: TRBJ1-2
len: 17
d_gene: NA
abundance: NA
CDR3nt: TGCGCCAGCAGCCAAGATGGAGGCGGGGGCAAGGACTATGGCTACACCTTC
CDR3aa: CASSQDGGGGKDYGYTF

v_gene: TRBV25-1
j_gene: TRBJ2-5
len: 13
d_gene: NA
abundance: few
CDR3nt: TGTGCCAGCAGTTACCGGTTTGGGGAGACCCAGTACTTC
CDR3aa: CASSYRFGETQYF

v_gene: TRBV29-1
j_gene: TRBJ2-3
len: 16
d_gene: NA
abundance: NA
CDR3nt: TGCAGCGTTGAAGGGTTTCCGGGAACCCGCACAGATACGCAGTATTTT
CDR3aa: CSVEGFPGTRTDTQYF

v_gene: TRBV7-8
j_gene: TRBJ1-4
len: 16
d_gene: TRBD1
abundance: NA
CDR3nt: TGTGCCAGCAGCGAATACACCGGGACAGTGAATGAAAAACTGTTTTTT
CDR3aa: CASSEYTGTVNEKLFF

v_gene: TRBV27
j_gene: TRBJ1-5
len: 16
d_gene: NA
abundance: few
CDR3nt: TGTGCCAGCAGTTTGACAGTTTTTCCAAGCAATCAGCCCCAGCATTTT
CDR3aa: CASSLTVFPSNQPQHF

v_gene: TRBV19
j_gene: TRBJ2-1
len: 15
d_gene: NA
abundance: few
CDR3nt: TGTGCCAGTAGTATAGGGCAGCCCACCTACAATGAGCAGTTCTTC
CDR3aa: CASSIGQPTYNEQFF

v_gene: TRBV19
j_gene: TRBJ2-5
len: 14
d_gene: NA
abundance: NA
CDR3nt: TGTGCCAGTAGTATAGTTGGAGGGGGAGAGACCCAGTACTTC
CDR3aa: CASSIVGGGETQYF

v_gene: TRBV4-1
j_gene: TRBJ2-2
len: 14
d_gene: TRBD1
abundance: few
CDR3nt: TGCGCCAGCAGCCAAGAGACAGGGTTTTCGGAGCTGTTTTTT
CDR3aa: CASSQETGFSELFF

v_gene: TRBV6-2/TRBV6-3
j_gene: TRBJ2-1
len: 15
d_gene: TRBD1
abundance: NA
CDR3nt: TGTGCCGGTCGACAGGGGGCGACCGACTACAATGAGCAGTTCTTC
CDR3aa: CAGRQGATDYNEQFF

v_gene: TRBV7-8
j_gene: TRBJ1-1
len: 14
d_gene: TRBD1
abundance: NA
CDR3nt: TGTGCCAGCAGCCCCGAGACAGGGCCGACTGAAGCTTTCTTT
CDR3aa: CASSPETGPTEAFF

v_gene: TRBV10-3
j_gene: TRBJ1-4
len: 17
d_gene: TRBD1
abundance: NA
CDR3nt: TGTGCCATCAGTGAGTCGGGACAGCGCCTTGTGGGGGAAAAACTGTTTTTT
CDR3aa: CAISESGQRLVGEKLFF

v_gene: TRBV27
j_gene: TRBJ1-1
len: 14
d_gene: NA
abundance: NA
CDR3nt: TGTGCCAGCAGAAGCGGGAGTATGAACACTGAAGCTTTCTTT
CDR3aa: CASRSGSMNTEAFF

v_gene: TRBV2
j_gene: TRBJ1-1
len: 11
d_gene: NA
abundance: once
CDR3nt: TGTGCCAGCACCCTGTCCTTTGAAGCTTTCTTT
CDR3aa: CASTLSFEAFF

v_gene: TRBV4-3
j_gene: TRBJ1-1
len: 15
d_gene: NA
abundance: few
CDR3nt: TGCGCCAGCAGCCAAGATCGGTATGGGAACACTGAAGCTTTCTTT
CDR3aa: CASSQDRYGNTEAFF

v_gene: TRBV19
j_gene: TRBJ2-7
len: 17
d_gene: TRBD2
abundance: NA
CDR3nt: TGTGCCAGTACCTTGAGCTGGGCTTTAGCGGGGGTCTACGAGCAGTACTTC
CDR3aa: CASTLSWALAGVYEQYF

v_gene: TRBV7-9
j_gene: TRBJ1-1
len: 15
d_gene: NA
abundance: few
CDR3nt: TGTGCCAGCAGCCTACCAGGGAGAATGAACACTGAAGCTTTCTTT
CDR3aa: CASSLPGRMNTEAFF

v_gene: TRBV5-1
j_gene: TRBJ1-2
len: 15
d_gene: TRBD1
abundance: NA
CDR3nt: TGCGCCAGCAGCTTGGAAGGGGGCTTTTCAGACGGCTACACCTTC
CDR3aa: CASSLEGGFSDGYTF

v_gene: TRBV5-6
j_gene: TRBJ2-4
len: 11
d_gene: NA
abundance: few
CDR3nt: TGTGCCAGCAGCTTGACGGACATTCAGTACTTC
CDR3aa: CASSLTDIQYF

v_gene: TRBV7-2
j_gene: TRBJ2-1
len: 15
d_gene: NA
abundance: many
CDR3nt: TGTGCCAGCAGCTTAGGGCTAGGACCCTACAATGAGCAGTTCTTC
CDR3aa: CASSLGLGPYNEQFF